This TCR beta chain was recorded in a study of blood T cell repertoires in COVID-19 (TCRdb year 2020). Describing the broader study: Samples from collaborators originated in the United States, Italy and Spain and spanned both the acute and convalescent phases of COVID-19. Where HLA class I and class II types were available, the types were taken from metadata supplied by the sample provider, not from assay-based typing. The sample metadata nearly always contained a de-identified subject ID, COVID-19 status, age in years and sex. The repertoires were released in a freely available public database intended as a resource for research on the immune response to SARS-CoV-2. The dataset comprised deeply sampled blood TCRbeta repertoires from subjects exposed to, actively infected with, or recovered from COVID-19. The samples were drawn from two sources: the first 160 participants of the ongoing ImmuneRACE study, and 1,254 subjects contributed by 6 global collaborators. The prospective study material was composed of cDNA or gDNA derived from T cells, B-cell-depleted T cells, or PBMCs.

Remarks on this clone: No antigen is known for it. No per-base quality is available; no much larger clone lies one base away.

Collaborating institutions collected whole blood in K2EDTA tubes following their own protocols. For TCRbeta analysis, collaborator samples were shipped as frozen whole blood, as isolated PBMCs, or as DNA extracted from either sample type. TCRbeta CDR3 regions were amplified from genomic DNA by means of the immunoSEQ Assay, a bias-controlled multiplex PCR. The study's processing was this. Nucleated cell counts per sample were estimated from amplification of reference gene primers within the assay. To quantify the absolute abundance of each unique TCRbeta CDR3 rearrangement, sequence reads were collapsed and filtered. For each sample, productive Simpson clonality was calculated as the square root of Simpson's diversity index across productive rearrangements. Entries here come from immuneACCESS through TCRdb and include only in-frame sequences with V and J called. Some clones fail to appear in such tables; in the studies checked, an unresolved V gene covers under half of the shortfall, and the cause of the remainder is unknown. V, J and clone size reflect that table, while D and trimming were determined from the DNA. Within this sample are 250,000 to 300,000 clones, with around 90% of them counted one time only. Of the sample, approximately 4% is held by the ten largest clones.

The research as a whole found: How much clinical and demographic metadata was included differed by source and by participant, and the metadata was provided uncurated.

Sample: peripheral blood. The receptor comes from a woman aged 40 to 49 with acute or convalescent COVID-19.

At the DNA level, the sequence is TGTGCCAGCAGCTTTGGACAGGGTCGGGAAAAACTGTTTTTT. This is translated as CASSFGQGREKLFF. This chain joins TRBV7-9 to TRBJ1-4, with 8 middle bases fitting TRBD1. The CDR3 goes from the cysteine to the phenylalanine over 14 residues. Only CDR3 DNA is held: 42 bases, read in frame from base 1. At the junction V is shortened by 3 bases and J by 8 bases; bases outside the gene matches: 5. The germline V gene (reference sequence) gives CDR1 as SEHNR and CDR2 as FQNEAQ.